This record looks at one TCR beta chain sequence and its context. The entry originates in a study of OX40 agonist ivuxolimab in advanced cancers. Background on the study: Ivuxolimab was delivered to patients intravenously every 2 weeks at doses spanning 0.01 to 10 mg/kg. The dose-escalation cohort had hepatocellular carcinoma, melanoma, renal cell or head and neck cancer.

Germline lookup yields CDR1 SGDLS and CDR2 YYNGEE. CDR3 length: 13 amino acids. V was clipped by 2 bases and J by 5 bases; unmatched bases: 3. Sequencing used immunoSEQ multiplex PCR; TCRdb keeps in-frame clones, though not all of them. Of over 80,000 clones in the sample, around nine tenths were seen once. With baseline, cycle 4 day 1, and cycle 7 day 1 as timepoints, blood was sampled. The chain employs TRBV9 and TRBJ1-1; TRBD1 matches 7 bases. Sequenced here: CD4+ or CD8+ T cells sorted from blood, sampled in a trial of the OX40 agonist ivuxolimab. The sequence was obtained from an adult with an advanced solid tumor such as melanoma, head and neck, liver or kidney cancer. The CDR3 DNA follows: TGTGCCAGCAGCGTCTCAGGGGGGACTGAAGCTTTCTTT. Translating gives CASSVSGGTEAFF.